Sequencing of this T cell receptor (beta chain) was carried out in a study of PD-1 blockade in classical Hodgkin lymphoma. Data came from immunoSEQ multiplex PCR; TCRdb stores just in-frame clones and leaves some out. The sample carries about 24,000 clones, around three quarters recorded once. V shed 5 bases and J shed 0 bases, with 5 bases lying between them. CDR3 length equals 12 residues. The germline CDR1 and CDR2 sequences are SGHTA and FQGNSA. This clone was counted once. What it binds is not known. Relapse was seen in all patients after autologous stem cell transplantation, and brentuximab vedotin exposure was variable. Overall study findings and caveats: Reported findings placed baseline TCR diversity lower in newly diagnosed patients (compared with healthy donors). A significant rise in TCR diversity by C4D1 was seen for CD4+ but not CD8+ cells. Those achieving complete response showed baseline diversity like newly diagnosed patients.

The source is a human donor with classical Hodgkin lymphoma. Sequencing was performed on peripheral blood mononuclear cells (PBMCs), taken before the second cycle of nivolumab. This chain links TRBV7-2 with TRBJ2-7; D gene uncertain. CDR3 region: CASSPSSYEQYF. DNA of the CDR3: TGTGCCAGCAGCCCTAGCTCCTACGAGCAGTACTTC. Full variable domain (outside the CDR3, taken from reference TRBV7-2 and TRBJ2-7): GAGVSQSPSNKVTEKGKDVELRCDPISGHTALYWYRQSLGQGLEFLIYFQGNSAPDKSGLPSDRFSAERTGGSVSTLTIQRTQQEDSAVYLCASSPSSYEQYFGPGTRLTVT.